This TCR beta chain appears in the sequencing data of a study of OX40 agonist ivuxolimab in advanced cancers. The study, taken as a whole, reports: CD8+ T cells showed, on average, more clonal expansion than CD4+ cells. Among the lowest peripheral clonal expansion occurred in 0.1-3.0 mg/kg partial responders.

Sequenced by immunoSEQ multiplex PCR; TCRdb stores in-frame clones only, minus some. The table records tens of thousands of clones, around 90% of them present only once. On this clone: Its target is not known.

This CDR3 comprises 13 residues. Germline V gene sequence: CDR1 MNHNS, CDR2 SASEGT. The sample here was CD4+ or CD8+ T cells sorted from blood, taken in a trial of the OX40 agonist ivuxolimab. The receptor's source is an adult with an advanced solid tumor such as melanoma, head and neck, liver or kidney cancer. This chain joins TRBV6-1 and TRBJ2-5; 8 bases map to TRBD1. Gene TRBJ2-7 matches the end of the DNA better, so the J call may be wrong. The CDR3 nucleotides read TGTGCCAGCAGTGGGACAGGGATCGACGAGCAGTACTTC. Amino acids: CASSGTGIDEQYF.